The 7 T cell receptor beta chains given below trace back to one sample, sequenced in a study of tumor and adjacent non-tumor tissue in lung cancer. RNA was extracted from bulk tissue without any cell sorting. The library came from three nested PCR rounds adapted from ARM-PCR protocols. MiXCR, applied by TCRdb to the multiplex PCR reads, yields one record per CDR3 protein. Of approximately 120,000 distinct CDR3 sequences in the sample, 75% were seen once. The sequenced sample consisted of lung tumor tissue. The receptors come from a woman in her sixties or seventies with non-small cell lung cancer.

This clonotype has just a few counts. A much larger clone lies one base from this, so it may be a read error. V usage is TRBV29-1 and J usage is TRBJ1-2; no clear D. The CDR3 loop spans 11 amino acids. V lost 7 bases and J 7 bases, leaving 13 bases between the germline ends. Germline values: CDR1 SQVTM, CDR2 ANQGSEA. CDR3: CSAVQSGGYTF. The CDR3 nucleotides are TGCAGCGCTGTCCAGAGTGGTGGCTACACCTTC.

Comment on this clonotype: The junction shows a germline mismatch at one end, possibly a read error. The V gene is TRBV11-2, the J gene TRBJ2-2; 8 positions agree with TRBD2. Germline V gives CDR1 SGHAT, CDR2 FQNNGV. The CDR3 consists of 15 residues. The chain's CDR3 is CAISRRGGHTGELFF. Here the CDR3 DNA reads TGTGCCATCAGCCGCCGCGGGGGGCACACCGGGGAGCTGTTTTTC.

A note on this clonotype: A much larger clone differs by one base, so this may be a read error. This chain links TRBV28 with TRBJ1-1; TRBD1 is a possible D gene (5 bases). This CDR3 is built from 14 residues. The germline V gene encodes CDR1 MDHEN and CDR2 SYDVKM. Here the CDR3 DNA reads TGTACCAGCAGTGTAGGGGCGGATAACACTGAAGCTTTCTTT. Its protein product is CTSSVGADNTEAFF. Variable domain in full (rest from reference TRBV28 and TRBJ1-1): DVKVTQSSRYLVKRTGEKVFLECVQDMDHENMFWYRQDPGLGLRLIYFSYDVKMKEKGDIPEGYSVSREKKERFSLILESASTNQTSMYLCTSSVGADNTEAFFGQGTRLTVV.

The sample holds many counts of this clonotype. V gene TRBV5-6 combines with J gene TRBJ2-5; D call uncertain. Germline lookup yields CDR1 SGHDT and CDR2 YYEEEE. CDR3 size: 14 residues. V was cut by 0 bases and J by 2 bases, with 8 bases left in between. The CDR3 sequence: CASSLAGGQETQYF. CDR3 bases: TGTGCCAGCAGCTTGGCCGGCGGACAAGAGACCCAGTACTTC.

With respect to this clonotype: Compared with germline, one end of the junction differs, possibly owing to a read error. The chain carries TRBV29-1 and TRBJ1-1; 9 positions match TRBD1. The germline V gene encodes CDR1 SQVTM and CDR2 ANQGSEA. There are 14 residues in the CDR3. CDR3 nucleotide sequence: TGCAGCGTTGGTCCCGTTGGGACAGGGTTTGAACCTCTCTTT. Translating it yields CSVGPVGTGFEPLF.

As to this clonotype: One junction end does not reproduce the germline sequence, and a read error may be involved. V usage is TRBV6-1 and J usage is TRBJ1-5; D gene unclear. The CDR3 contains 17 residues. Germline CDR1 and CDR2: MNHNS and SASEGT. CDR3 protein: CASSEGKTAGSDQPQHF. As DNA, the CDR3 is TGTGCCAGCAGTGAGGGTAAGACGGCGGGGAGTGATCAGCCCCAGCATTTC.

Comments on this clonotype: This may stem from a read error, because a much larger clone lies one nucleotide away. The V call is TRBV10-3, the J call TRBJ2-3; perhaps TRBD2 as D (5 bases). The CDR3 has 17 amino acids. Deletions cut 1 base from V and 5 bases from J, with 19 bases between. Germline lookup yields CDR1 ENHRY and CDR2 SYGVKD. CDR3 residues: CAISEWERPASRDTQYF. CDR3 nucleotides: TGTGCCATCAGTGAGTGGGAGCGGCCCGCGAGTAGAGATACGCAGTATTTT.